One sample yielded the 10 T cell receptor beta chains listed below, sequenced in a study of cytomegalovirus exposure and HLA in healthy donors. Measured with immunoSEQ multiplex PCR; TCRdb has only the in-frame clones, and not every one. The sample includes roughly 200,000 clones, roughly 86% of them seen just once. Sequencing used PBMCs. The source is a man aged 25 to 45 in good health and CMV-seropositive.

This clone came up a few times. The chain is built from TRBV30 and TRBJ2-5; D is unresolved. CDR1 is GTSNPN and CDR2 is SVGIG in the germline V gene (reference sequence). V was pared by 4 bases and J by 5 bases, with 8 bases between. The CDR3 totals 11 residues. The CDR3 region is CAWTVWETQYF. The CDR3 DNA sequence: TGTGCCTGGACTGTTTGGGAGACCCAGTACTTC.

The chain carries TRBV30 and TRBJ1-1; D is unresolved. This CDR3 is built from 12 residues. Germline lookup yields CDR1 GTSNPN and CDR2 SVGIG (reference sequence). Trimming pared 8 bases from V and 0 bases from J, leaving 10 bases between. CDR3 DNA sequence: TGTGCCCCGGATGTCTTGAACACTGAAGCTTTCTTT. Amino acids: CAPDVLNTEAFF.

The chain links TRBV6-5 to TRBJ2-1; no clear D gene. The CDR3 is made up of 11 amino acids. V was clipped by 3 bases and J by 10 bases, with 7 bases between them. The germline CDR1 and CDR2 sequences are MNHEY and SVGAGI. Here the CDR3 reads CASSYLKEQFF. The CDR3 bases are TGTGCCAGCAGTTATTTAAAGGAGCAGTTCTTC.

This clone was seen a handful of times. The chain links TRBV30 to TRBJ1-1, with D unresolved. Germline lookup yields CDR1 GTSNPN and CDR2 SVGIG (reference sequence). Trimming pared 0 bases from V and 0 bases from J, leaving 5 bases between. This CDR3 comprises 13 residues. CDR3 in DNA: TGTGCCTGGAGTGTAGCGTTGAACACTGAAGCTTTCTTT. Protein: CAWSVALNTEAFF.

V is TRBV21-1 and J is TRBJ2-7; the D segment call TRBD2 is taken from the table without a DNA check. TRBV21-1 corresponds to a pseudogene. This CDR3 is 12 amino acids long. This CDR3 reads CASSRGPSEQYF. The CDR3 DNA reads as TGTGCCAGCAGCCGAGGGCCCTCCGAGCAGTACTTC.

The V call is TRBV30, the J call TRBJ1-2, with D possibly being TRBD1 (5 bases). The CDR3 covers 15 residues. V shed 4 bases and J shed 5 bases, with 20 bases lying between them. Germline CDR1 and CDR2: GTSNPN and SVGIG (reference sequence). The CDR3 protein is CAWTKMGEFRYGYTF. CDR3 DNA sequence: TGTGCCTGGACAAAAATGGGGGAATTTAGGTATGGCTACACCTTC.

The chain has TRBV6-6 and TRBJ1-2; 8 bases are shared with TRBD1. The CDR3 has 14 residues. J lost 8 bases, V lost 5 bases, and 10 bases had no gene match. Per the germline V gene, CDR1 is MNHNY and CDR2 is SVGAGI (reference sequence). CDR3 region: CASSQSGTGGGYTF. The CDR3 DNA sequence: TGTGCCAGCAGTCAATCCGGGACAGGAGGCGGCTACACCTTC.

The chain has TRBV27 and TRBJ2-1; 7 bases map to TRBD1. CDR3 length: 13 residues. Looked up from germline, CDR1 is MNHEY and CDR2 is SMNVEV (reference sequence). The trim removed 6 bases at V and 11 bases at J, leaving 10 bases unmatched. In nucleotides, the CDR3 is TGTGCCAGCAGCCCACCGCCGACAGGGAAGCAGTTCTTC. Residues: CASSPPPTGKQFF.

The J gene is TRBJ2-7, the V gene TRBV5-8, with TRBD1 matching 7 bases. Germline V lookup: CDR1 SGHTS, CDR2 YDEGEE. The CDR3 runs 13 residues. J lost 4 bases, V lost 5 bases, and 6 bases had no gene match. The CDR3 bases are TGTGCCAGCAGTAGACAGGGCTTTTACGAGCAGTACTTC. Translation: CASSRQGFYEQYF.

This clone was picked up a small number of times. V and J are TRBV5-1 and TRBJ1-1, with 7 bases matching TRBD1. The J segment lost 10 bases and the V segment lost 4 bases, leaving 7 bases of the junction unmatched. Germline assignment: CDR1 SGHRS and CDR2 YFSETQ. The CDR3 runs to 12 residues. In DNA form, the CDR3 reads TGCGCCAGCAGCCGGGAGGGACAGACAGCTTTCTTT. Translating gives CASSREGQTAFF.